The present T cell receptor (beta chain) was sequenced within a study of shared T cell receptors in the human thymus. CDR3 length equals 15 residues. Losses at the gene ends were 4 bases for V and 2 bases for J; bases not matched to a gene: 5. The germline CDR1 and CDR2 sequences are LNHDA and SQIVND (reference sequence). Measured with immunoSEQ multiplex PCR; TCRdb has only the in-frame clones, and not every one. The sample includes around 730,000 clones, 80% to 90% of them seen just once. The same sample was also studied in work on human thymus T cells. Per that paper: It was from resections taken during corrective heart surgery that the thymus tissue came. An apparent bias in V and J gene usage was seen in thymic and blood repertoires.

This chain links TRBV19 with TRBJ1-2, with 9 bases matching TRBD1. The source material was thymocytes. The clonotype comes from a girl in the first two years of life with a congenital heart defect. CDR3 residues: CASSNRDRVNYGYTF. For the CDR3, the DNA is TGTGCCAGTAGTAACAGGGACAGGGTCAACTATGGCTACACCTTC. The variable domain in full, completed from reference TRBV19 and TRBJ1-2, reads DGGITQSPKYLFRKEGQNVTLSCEQNLNHDAMYWYRQDPGQGLRLIYYSQIVNDFQKGDIAEGYSVSREKKESFPLTVTSAQKNPTAFYLCASSNRDRVNYGYTFGSGTRLTVV.